This T cell receptor beta chain was captured in a study of blood T cell repertoires in COVID-19. The overall study: Whether acute or convalescent, the COVID-19 samples came from the United States, Italy and Spain.

Clones were sequenced by immunoSEQ multiplex PCR, and TCRdb holds only the in-frame ones, with some missing. The table has roughly 290,000 clones, over 75% seen once. This CDR3 is 16 amino acids long. CDR1 is ENHRY and CDR2 is SYGVKD in the germline V gene. V was pared by 3 bases and J by 3 bases, with 7 bases of the junction left unmatched. This TCR came from a young man who had recovered from COVID-19. Sequencing was carried out using PBMCs or T cells enriched from blood (not recorded which). The rearrangement links TRBV10-3 to TRBJ1-4; 7 nucleotides align to TRBD1. CDR3 residues: CAISDTDRASNEKLFF. In DNA form, the CDR3 reads TGTGCCATCAGTGACACAGACAGGGCGTCTAATGAAAAACTGTTTTTT.